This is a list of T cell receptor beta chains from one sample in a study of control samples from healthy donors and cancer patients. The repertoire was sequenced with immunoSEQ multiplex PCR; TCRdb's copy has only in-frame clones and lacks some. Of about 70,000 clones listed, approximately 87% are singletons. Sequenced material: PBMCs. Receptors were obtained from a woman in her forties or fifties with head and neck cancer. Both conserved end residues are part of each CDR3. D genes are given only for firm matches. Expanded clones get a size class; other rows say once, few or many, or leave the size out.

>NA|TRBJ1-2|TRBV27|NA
CASTHRVDYGYTF
TGTGCCAGCACCCACAGGGTTGACTATGGCTACACCTTC
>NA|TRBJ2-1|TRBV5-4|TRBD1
CASRLPGTGTSYNEQFF
TGTGCCAGCAGGCTTCCCGGGACAGGGACATCCTACAATGAGCAGTTCTTC
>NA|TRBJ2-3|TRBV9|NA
CASSVRQAAPDEQYF
TGTGCCAGCAGCGTTCGACAGGCGGCACCGGACGAGCAGTATTTT
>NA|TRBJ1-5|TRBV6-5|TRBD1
CASSYSSPLDRQPQHF
TGTGCCAGCAGTTACTCGAGCCCCTTGGACAGGCAGCCCCAGCATTTT
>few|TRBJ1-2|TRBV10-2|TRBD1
CASTPKTGGDYGYTF
TGCGCCAGCACGCCTAAGACAGGGGGCGACTATGGCTACACCTTC
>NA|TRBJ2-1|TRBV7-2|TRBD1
CASRRETGGLDEQFF
TGTGCCAGCAGGCGGGAGACAGGGGGCCTCGATGAGCAGTTCTTC
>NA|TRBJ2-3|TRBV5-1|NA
CASRSGTISSTDTQYF
TGCGCCAGCAGGTCCGGGACAATTTCTAGCACAGATACGCAGTATTTT
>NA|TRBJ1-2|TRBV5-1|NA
CASSLSPGDGYGYTF
TGCGCCAGCAGCTTGTCCCCCGGGGACGGCTATGGCTACACCTTC
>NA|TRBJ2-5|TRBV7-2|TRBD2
CASSFRGLAGGPETQYF
TGTGCCAGCAGCTTTCGGGGACTAGCGGGGGGGCCAGAGACCCAGTACTTC
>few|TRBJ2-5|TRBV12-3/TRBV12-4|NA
CASTNRVEGTQYF
TGTGCCAGCACAAACCGGGTAGAGGGGACCCAGTACTTC
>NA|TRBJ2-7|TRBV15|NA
CATSTGSSYEQYF
TGTGCCACCAGCACGGGGAGCTCCTACGAGCAGTACTTC
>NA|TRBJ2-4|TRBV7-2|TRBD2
CASSPLAGGGSAKNIQYF
TGTGCCAGCAGCCCACTAGCGGGGGGTGGGTCGGCCAAAAACATTCAGTACTTC
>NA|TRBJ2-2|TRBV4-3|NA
CASSQELRLTTGELFF
TGCGCCAGCAGCCAAGAGCTCAGATTGACGACCGGGGAGCTGTTTTTT
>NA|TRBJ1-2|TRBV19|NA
CASSGLYGYTF
TGTGCCAGTAGCGGCCTCTATGGCTACACCTTC
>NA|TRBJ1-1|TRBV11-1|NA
CASSLRLGAALTEAFF
TGTGCCAGCAGCTTAAGATTAGGGGCGGCCTTAACTGAAGCTTTCTTT
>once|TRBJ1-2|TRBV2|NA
CASSDPQYGYTF
TGTGCCAGCAGTGATCCACAGTATGGCTACACCTTC